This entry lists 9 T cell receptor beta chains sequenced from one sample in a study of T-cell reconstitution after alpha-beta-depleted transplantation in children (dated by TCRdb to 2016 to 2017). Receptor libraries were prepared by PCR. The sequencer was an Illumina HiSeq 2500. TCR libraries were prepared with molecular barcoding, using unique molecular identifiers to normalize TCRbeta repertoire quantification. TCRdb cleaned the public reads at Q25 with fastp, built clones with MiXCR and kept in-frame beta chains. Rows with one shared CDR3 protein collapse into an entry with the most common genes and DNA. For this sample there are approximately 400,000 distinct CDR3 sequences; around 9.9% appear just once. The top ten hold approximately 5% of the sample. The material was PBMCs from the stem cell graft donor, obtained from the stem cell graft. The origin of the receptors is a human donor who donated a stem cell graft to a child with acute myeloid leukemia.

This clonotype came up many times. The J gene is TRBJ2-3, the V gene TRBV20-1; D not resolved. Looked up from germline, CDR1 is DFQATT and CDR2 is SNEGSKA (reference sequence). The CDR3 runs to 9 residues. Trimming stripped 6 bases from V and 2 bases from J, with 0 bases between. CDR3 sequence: CSATDTQYF. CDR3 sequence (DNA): TGCAGTGCCACAGATACGCAGTATTTT.

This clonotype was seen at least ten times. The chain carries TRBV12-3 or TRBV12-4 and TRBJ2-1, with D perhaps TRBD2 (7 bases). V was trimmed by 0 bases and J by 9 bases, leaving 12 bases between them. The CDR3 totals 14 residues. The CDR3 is CASSLAGGPGEQFF. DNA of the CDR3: TGTGCCAGCAGTTTAGCGGGGGGGCCTGGTGAGCAGTTCTTC.

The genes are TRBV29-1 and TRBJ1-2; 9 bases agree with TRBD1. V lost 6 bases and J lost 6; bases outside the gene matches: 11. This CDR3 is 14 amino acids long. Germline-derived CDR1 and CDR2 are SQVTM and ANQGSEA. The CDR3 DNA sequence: TGCAGCGTAGAGACCGGGACAGGGAGTAATGGCTACACCTTC. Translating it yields CSVETGTGSNGYTF.

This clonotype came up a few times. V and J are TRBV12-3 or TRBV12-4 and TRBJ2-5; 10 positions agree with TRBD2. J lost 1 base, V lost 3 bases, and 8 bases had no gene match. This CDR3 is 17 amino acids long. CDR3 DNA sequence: TGTGCCAGCAGTTTTGGGGTAGCGGGAGGATTCCAAGAGACCCAGTACTTC. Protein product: CASSFGVAGGFQETQYF.

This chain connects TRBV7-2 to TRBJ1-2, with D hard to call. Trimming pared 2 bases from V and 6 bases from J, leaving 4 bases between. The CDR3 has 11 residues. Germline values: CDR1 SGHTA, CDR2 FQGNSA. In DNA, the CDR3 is TGTGCCAGCAGCTTACAAGATGGCTACACCTTC. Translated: CASSLQDGYTF.

DNA for the CDR3: TGTGCCATCAGTGAGTCGGGTATCGGTGACGGTTGGGAAGCTTTCTTT. Its protein product is CAISESGIGDGWEAFF. This rearrangement joins TRBV10-3 to TRBJ1-1; D is ambiguous. The CDR3 sequence is 16 residues long. Trimming took off 0 bases at V and 8 bases at J, with 19 bases between the two ends. Germline assignment: CDR1 ENHRY and CDR2 SYGVKD.

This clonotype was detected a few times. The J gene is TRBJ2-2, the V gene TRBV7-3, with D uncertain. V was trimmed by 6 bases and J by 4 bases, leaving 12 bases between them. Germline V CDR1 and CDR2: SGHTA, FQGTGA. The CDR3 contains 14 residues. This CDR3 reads CASRPRLGTGELFF. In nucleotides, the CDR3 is TGTGCCAGCAGACCCCGCCTAGGCACCGGGGAGCTGTTTTTT.

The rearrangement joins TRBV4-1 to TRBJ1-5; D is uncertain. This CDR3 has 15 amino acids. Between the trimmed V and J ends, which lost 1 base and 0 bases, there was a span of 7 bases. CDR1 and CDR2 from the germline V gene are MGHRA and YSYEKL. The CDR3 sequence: CASSQVSVSNQPQHF. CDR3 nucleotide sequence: TGCGCCAGCAGCCAAGTCTCGGTTAGCAATCAGCCCCAGCATTTT.

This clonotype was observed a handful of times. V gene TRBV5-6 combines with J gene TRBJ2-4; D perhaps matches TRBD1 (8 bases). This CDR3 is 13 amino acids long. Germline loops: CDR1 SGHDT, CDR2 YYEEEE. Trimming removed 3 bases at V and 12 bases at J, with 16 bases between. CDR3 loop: CASSSRDRTSQYF. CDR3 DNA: TGTGCCAGCAGCTCCCGGGACAGGACTAGTCAGTACTTC.